This T cell receptor (beta chain) was sequenced during a study of response to subunit inactivated influenza vaccine. Whole-study results and caveats: That few new T cells are recruited by each seasonal influenza vaccination was the authors' suggestion.

This CDR3 is 14 amino acids long. With 4 bases removed from V and 0 bases from J, the gap between germline ends came to 10 bases. Germline loops: CDR1 SNHLY, CDR2 FYNNEI. This clonotype was counted a few times. The antigen is not known. TCRdb independently ran MiXCR on the RT-PCR reads; one entry per CDR3 protein. The sample records 500,000 to 650,000 distinct CDR3 sequences, about 7.6% being singletons. Here the sequenced sample was PBMCs from blood, taken less than 30 months after vaccination. The chain links TRBV2 to TRBJ2-7, with unresolved D. The TCR comes from a man aged 50 to 75 who received an inactivated influenza vaccine. DNA of the CDR3: TGTGCCAGCAGTGTAGAGGAGTCCTCCTACGAGCAGTACTTC. Protein sequence: CASSVEESSYEQYF.